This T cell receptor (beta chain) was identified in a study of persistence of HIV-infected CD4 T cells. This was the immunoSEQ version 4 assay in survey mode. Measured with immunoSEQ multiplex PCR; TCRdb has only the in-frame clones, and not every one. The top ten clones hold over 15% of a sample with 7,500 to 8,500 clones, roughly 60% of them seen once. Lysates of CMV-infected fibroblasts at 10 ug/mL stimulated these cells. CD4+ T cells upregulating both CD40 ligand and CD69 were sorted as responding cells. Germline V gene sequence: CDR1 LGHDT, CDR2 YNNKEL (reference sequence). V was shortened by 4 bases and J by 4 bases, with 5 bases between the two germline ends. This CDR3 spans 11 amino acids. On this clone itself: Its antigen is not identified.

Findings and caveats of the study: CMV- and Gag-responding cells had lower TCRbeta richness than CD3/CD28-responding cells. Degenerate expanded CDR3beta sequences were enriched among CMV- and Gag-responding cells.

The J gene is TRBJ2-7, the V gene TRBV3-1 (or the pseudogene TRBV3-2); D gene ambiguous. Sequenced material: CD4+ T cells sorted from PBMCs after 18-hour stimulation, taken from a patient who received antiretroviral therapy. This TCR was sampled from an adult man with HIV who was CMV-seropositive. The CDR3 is CASSLGYEQYF. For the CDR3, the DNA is TGTGCCAGCAGCCTTGGGTACGAGCAGTACTTC.